This T cell receptor (beta chain) comes out of a study of a mutant IDH1 vaccine in newly diagnosed glioma. General study points: Of the patients, 80% to 95% had vaccine-induced immune responses.

CDR1 is LNHDA and CDR2 is SQIVND in the germline V gene (reference sequence). V lost 5 bases, J lost 0 bases, and 10 bases lay in between. The CDR3 has 14 residues. In this sample, this clone turned up a few times. The antigen is not known. Generated by immunoSEQ multiplex PCR, the TCRdb table keeps only in-frame clones and is missing some. The sample contains tens of thousands of clones, over 80% of which appear only once. Time point defined: week 47, end of study. In the vaccine, a single dose held 300 ug of the mutant IDH1 20-mer peptide, along with topical imiquimod. Across weeks 1, 3, 5, 7, 11, 15, 19 and 23, patients received a vaccination each time, eight in all. Donor diagnoses consisted of new WHO grade 3 or 4 IDH1-mutant, ATRX-lost astrocytomas.

The material was PBMCs, obtained from a glioma patient whose treatment included an IDH1 peptide vaccine. This chain connects TRBV19 to TRBJ1-1; D ambiguous. This TCR derives from a man in his forties or fifties with glioma. Some clones in this sample may be carry-over from other donors' samples. The DNA of the CDR3 is TGTGCCAGTAGTTCGAACCTCATGAACACTGAAGCTTTCTTT. This translates into CASSSNLMNTEAFF. The whole variable domain, remainder taken from reference TRBV19 and TRBJ1-1, is DGGITQSPKYLFRKEGQNVTLSCEQNLNHDAMYWYRQDPGQGLRLIYYSQIVNDFQKGDIAEGYSVSREKKESFPLTVTSAQKNPTAFYLCASSSNLMNTEAFFGQGTRLTVV.